The rows below give T cell receptor beta chains drawn from one sample of a study of response to subunit inactivated influenza vaccine. TCRdb ran MiXCR on the RT-PCR reads and lists one entry per CDR3 protein. The sample includes more than 150,000 distinct CDR3 sequences, around 8.8% of them seen just once. The material was non-naive T cells sorted from PBMCs, obtained on the day of vaccination. These receptors all come from a man aged 50 or older who received an inactivated influenza vaccine. The CDR3 runs from the conserved cysteine through the conserved F or W. Fields, in order: J gene, V gene, CDR3 length, D gene, clone size, CDR3 DNA, CDR3 protein. The D gene is left open where the match is weak. A clone size is listed for some rows: how often the clone was seen (once, few, many), or a class if it is expanded.

>TRBJ2-1|TRBV6-1|16|-|-
TGTGCCAGCAGCCTACATAGGTCCGTTACTTACAATGAGCAGTTCTTC
CASSLHRSVTYNEQFF
>TRBJ2-3|TRBV27|15|TRBD1|many
TGTGCCAGCAGCTTCGCCGACAGGGGCACAGATACGCAGTATTTT
CASSFADRGTDTQYF
>TRBJ2-3|TRBV12-3/TRBV12-4|15|TRBD2|-
TGTGCCAGCAGAGCGGGGGGGTCTAGCACAGATACGCAGTATTTT
CASRAGGSSTDTQYF
>TRBJ2-7|TRBV5-5|11|-|few
TGTGCCAGCAGCTTGGATCACGAGCAGTACTTC
CASSLDHEQYF
>TRBJ1-1|TRBV6-6|13|-|-
TGTGCCAGCAGGGCCCCCGAGGTAACTGAAGCTTTCTTT
CASRAPEVTEAFF
>TRBJ2-5|TRBV7-2|11|-|few
TGTGCCAGCAGCGGACAAGAGACCCAGTACTTC
CASSGQETQYF
>TRBJ2-3|TRBV6-4|16|TRBD2|few
TGTGCCAGCAGCTACGGGACTAGCGGTGGCACAGATACGCAGTATTTT
CASSYGTSGGTDTQYF
>TRBJ2-5|TRBV4-1|14|TRBD2|few
TGCGCCAGCGGACTAGCGGGGGACCAAGAGACCCAGTACTTC
CASGLAGDQETQYF
>TRBJ1-3|TRBV7-6|16|-|-
TGTGCCGGCTGGGGCAGGAGGACGAGCTCTGGAAACACCATATATTTT
CAGWGRRTSSGNTIYF
>TRBJ1-3|TRBV18|15|-|-
TGTGCCAGCTCACCACAACAGGGTGATGGAAACACCATATATTTT
CASSPQQGDGNTIYF
>TRBJ2-6|TRBV2|15|-|-
TGTGCCAGCAGTTTGAGTTACTCTGGGGCCAACGTCCTGACTTTC
CASSLSYSGANVLTF
>TRBJ2-7|TRBV28|15|TRBD1|few
TGTGCCAGCAGTTTAGGGGGGACAGGGTTCTACGAGCAGTACTTC
CASSLGGTGFYEQYF
>TRBJ2-7|TRBV4-1|16|TRBD2|-
TGCGCCAGCAGCCAAGAGCGACTAGCGGGGAGATACGAGCAGTACTTC
CASSQERLAGRYEQYF
>TRBJ2-1|TRBV3-1|11|TRBD2|many
TGTGCTGCGGGGGGGATCAATGAGCAGTTCTTC
CAAGGINEQFF
>TRBJ2-5|TRBV11-2|15|-|-
TGTGCCAGCAGCAAAGTAACCGGGACACTTATAACCCAGTACTTC
CASSKVTGTLITQYF
>TRBJ2-3|TRBV5-1|13|-|many
TGCGCCAGCAGGGCCACCACCACAGATACGCAGTATTTT
CASRATTTDTQYF
>TRBJ2-1|TRBV12-1|18|-|once
TGTGCCAGCCTCTACCTCTTAGCGGGTTGTTCTCCTTACAATGAGCAGTTCTTC
CASLYLLAGCSPYNEQFF
>TRBJ2-1|TRBV12-3/TRBV12-4|15|-|many
TGTGCCAGCAGGAGGGGGGCTAGCGGTGACAATGAGCAGTTCTTC
CASRRGASGDNEQFF
>TRBJ2-5|TRBV10-3|14|-|many
TGTGCCATCAGCCCGGGGACCCCAGCAGAGACCCAGTACTTC
CAISPGTPAETQYF
>TRBJ2-1|TRBV4-2|13|TRBD2|many
TGTGCCAGCAGCCGAGCGGGAGAAGATGAGCAGTTCTTC
CASSRAGEDEQFF
>TRBJ1-2|TRBV12-3/TRBV12-4|14|TRBD1|many
TGTGCCAGCAGCTTGGGGACAGCGAACTATGGCTACACCTTC
CASSLGTANYGYTF
>TRBJ2-5|TRBV11-2|19|TRBD2|few
TGTGCCAGCAGACAGCACCCGGGACCCCCGCGGGGGAGCGGGGAGACCCAGTACTTC
CASRQHPGPPRGSGETQYF
>TRBJ2-2|TRBV6-1|15|TRBD1|-
TGTGCCAGCAACCCGACAGGGGCGAACACCGGGGAGCTGTTTTTT
CASNPTGANTGELFF
>TRBJ2-7|TRBV12-3/TRBV12-4|13|-|many
TGTGCCAGCAGTGTAAACAGATACTACGAGCAGTACTTC
CASSVNRYYEQYF
>TRBJ2-7|TRBV6-2/TRBV6-3|16|TRBD2|-
TGTGCCAGCAGTGCGGGACTAGCGGGAGGCTCCTACGAGCAGTACTTC
CASSAGLAGGSYEQYF
>TRBJ1-5|TRBV7-2|15|-|few
TGTGCCAGCAGACTACAAACAGGGCAAGGACAGCCCCAGCATTTT
CASRLQTGQGQPQHF
>TRBJ1-5|TRBV19|14|TRBD1|few
TGTGCCAGTAGTCTGGGACAGCCCTATCAGCCCCAGCATTTT
CASSLGQPYQPQHF
>TRBJ2-7|TRBV6-5|14|-|few
TGTGCCAGCAGTTACTCGATGGGAAGGATGGAGCAGTACTTC
CASSYSMGRMEQYF
>TRBJ1-5|TRBV19|13|-|few
TGTGCCAGTAGTAGGATCCTGGGACAGCCCCAGCATTTT
CASSRILGQPQHF
>TRBJ2-1|TRBV20-1|17|TRBD2|-
TGCAGTGCTAGAGTCTTGACTAGCGGGAGTCTTGACAATGAGCAGTTCTTC
CSARVLTSGSLDNEQFF
>TRBJ2-7|TRBV4-3|13|TRBD1|many
TGCGCCAGCAGCCAGGACAGGGGCTACGAGCAGTACTTC
CASSQDRGYEQYF
>TRBJ2-7|TRBV12-3/TRBV12-4|13|-|many
TGTGCCAGCAGTTTAAGGCACAACTACGAGCAGTACTTC
CASSLRHNYEQYF
>TRBJ2-7|TRBV2|16|TRBD1|few
TGTGCCAGCAGGGAACTAGGACAGGGCTGGTCCTACGAGCAGTACTTC
CASRELGQGWSYEQYF
>TRBJ2-5|TRBV4-2|19|TRBD2|-
TGTGCCAGCAGCCAAAGACTAGCGGGAGGTTTCGGAGTCGTGGAGACCCAGTACTTC
CASSQRLAGGFGVVETQYF
>TRBJ1-2|TRBV2|15|-|few
TGTGCCAGCAGTGCTTTTAGGACGGCTAACTATGGCTACACCTTC
CASSAFRTANYGYTF
>TRBJ1-5|TRBV11-3|17|TRBD1|few
TGTGCCAGCAGCTTAAGGATTTCCGGGACAGAGAATCAGCCCCAGCATTTT
CASSLRISGTENQPQHF
>TRBJ2-5|TRBV6-2/TRBV6-3|17|TRBD2|many
TGTGCCAGCTCAAGACTAGCGGAATCCTGGAACCAAGAGACCCAGTACTTC
CASSRLAESWNQETQYF
>TRBJ2-1|TRBV12-3/TRBV12-4|11|-|few
TGTGCCAGCAGTTTAGGCGCCGAGCAGTTCTTC
CASSLGAEQFF
>TRBJ2-3|TRBV2|14|-|many
TGTGCCAGCAGTGAACCCGGGGGTCGCGATACGCAGTATTTT
CASSEPGGRDTQYF
>TRBJ2-5|TRBV4-3|14|-|many
TGCGCCAGCAGCCAGGACACTAACCAAGAGACCCAGTACTTC
CASSQDTNQETQYF
>TRBJ2-7|TRBV7-2|17|-|-
TGTGCCAGCAGCTTCGACAGAGACTACACAGTCTCCTACGAGCAGTACTTC
CASSFDRDYTVSYEQYF
>TRBJ2-7|TRBV7-2|14|-|many
TGTGCCAGCAGCTTAACCCTGGGATCCTACGAGCAGTACTTC
CASSLTLGSYEQYF
>TRBJ2-5|TRBV23-1|16|TRBD2|-
TGCGCCAGCTCTCTACCGGCGGGAGGCCCGAGGGAGACCCAGTACTTC
CASSLPAGGPRETQYF
>TRBJ2-5|TRBV5-1|13|-|few
TGCGCCAGCAGCTCGGAGAGGGGAGAGACCCAGTACTTC
CASSSERGETQYF
>TRBJ1-1|TRBV12-3/TRBV12-4|16|-|-
TGTGCCAGCAGTTTTGCGGGGAGGGGCGGGGACACTGAAGCTTTCTTT
CASSFAGRGGDTEAFF
>TRBJ2-2|TRBV27|15|-|-
TGTGCCAGCAGCTACCACCCGGACGGGACCGGGGAGCTGTTTTTT
CASSYHPDGTGELFF
>TRBJ2-7|TRBV20-1|17|TRBD2|few
TGCAGTGCTATTTTACTAGCGGGGGGGCGTGAATCCTACGAGCAGTACTTC
CSAILLAGGRESYEQYF
>TRBJ2-5|TRBV7-8|15|TRBD1|many
TGTGCCAGCAGCATGCAACAGGGGTACCAAGAGACCCAGTACTTC
CASSMQQGYQETQYF
>TRBJ2-7|TRBV18|14|-|many
TGTGCCAGCTCACCAGGGCGACAGTCCTACGAGCAGTACTTC
CASSPGRQSYEQYF
>TRBJ1-4|TRBV4-3|16|-|few
TGCGCCAGCAGCCGTGGTTCTCGTCGGAGTAATGAAAAACTGTTTTTT
CASSRGSRRSNEKLFF